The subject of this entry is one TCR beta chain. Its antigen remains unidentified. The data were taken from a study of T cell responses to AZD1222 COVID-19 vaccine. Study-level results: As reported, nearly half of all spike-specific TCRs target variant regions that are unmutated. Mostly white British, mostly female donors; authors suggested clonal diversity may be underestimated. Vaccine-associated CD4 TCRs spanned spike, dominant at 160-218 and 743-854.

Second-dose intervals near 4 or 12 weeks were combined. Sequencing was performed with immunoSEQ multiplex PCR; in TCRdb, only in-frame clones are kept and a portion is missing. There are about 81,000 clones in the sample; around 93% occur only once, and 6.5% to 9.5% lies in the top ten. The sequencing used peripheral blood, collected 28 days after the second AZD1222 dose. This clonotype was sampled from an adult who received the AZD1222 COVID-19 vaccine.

The CDR3, as DNA: TGTGCCAGCACCGTAGCGGGAAACACCGGGGAGCTGTTTTTT. This codes for CASTVAGNTGELFF. This chain links TRBV7-9 with TRBJ2-2, with 8 bases identical to TRBD2. The ends lost 7 bases at V and 2 bases at J; junction bases unmatched: 3. Germline V gene lookup returns CDR1 SEHNR and CDR2 FQNEAQ (reference sequence). The CDR3 covers 14 residues.